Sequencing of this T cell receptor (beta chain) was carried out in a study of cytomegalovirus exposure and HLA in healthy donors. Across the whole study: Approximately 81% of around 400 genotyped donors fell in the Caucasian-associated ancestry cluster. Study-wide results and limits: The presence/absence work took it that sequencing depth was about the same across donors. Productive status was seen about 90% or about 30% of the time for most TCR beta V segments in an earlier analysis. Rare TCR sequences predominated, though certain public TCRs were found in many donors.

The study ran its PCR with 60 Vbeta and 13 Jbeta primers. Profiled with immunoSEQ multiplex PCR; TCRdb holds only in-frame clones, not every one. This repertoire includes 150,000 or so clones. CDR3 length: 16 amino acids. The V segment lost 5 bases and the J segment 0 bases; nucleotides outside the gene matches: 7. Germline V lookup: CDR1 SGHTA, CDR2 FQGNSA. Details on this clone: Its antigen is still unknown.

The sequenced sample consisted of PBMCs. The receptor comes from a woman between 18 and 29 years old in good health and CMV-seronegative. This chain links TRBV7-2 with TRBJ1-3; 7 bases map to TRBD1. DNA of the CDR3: TGTGCCAGCAGCGTAGGAACAGGGGTCTCTGGAAACACCATATATTTT. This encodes CASSVGTGVSGNTIYF.